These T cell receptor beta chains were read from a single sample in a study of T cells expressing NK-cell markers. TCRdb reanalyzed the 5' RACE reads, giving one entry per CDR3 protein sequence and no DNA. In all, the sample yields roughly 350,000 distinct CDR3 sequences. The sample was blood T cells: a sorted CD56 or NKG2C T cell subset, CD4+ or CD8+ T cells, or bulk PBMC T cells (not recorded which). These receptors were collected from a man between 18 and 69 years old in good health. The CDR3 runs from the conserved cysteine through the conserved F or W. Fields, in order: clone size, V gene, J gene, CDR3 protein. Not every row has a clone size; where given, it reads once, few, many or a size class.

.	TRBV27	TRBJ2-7	CASTRLAGPRGEQYF
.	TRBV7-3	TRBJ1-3	CASSPIQGNTIYF
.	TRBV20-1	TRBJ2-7	CSARQGATKQYF
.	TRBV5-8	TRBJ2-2	CASSAHAGANTGELFF
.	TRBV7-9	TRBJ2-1	CASSLESSYNEQFF
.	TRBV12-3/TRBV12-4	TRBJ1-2	CASRDRGLGGYTF
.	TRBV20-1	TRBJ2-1	CSATKGLAGAYNEQFF
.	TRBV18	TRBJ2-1	CASSPWGDRPADEQFF
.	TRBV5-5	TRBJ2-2	CASSLMAGTGELFF
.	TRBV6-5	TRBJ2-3	CASSSSLGGGTDTQYF
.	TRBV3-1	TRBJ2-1	CASSPGQKQFF
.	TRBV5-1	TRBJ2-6	CASSFRGGPGANVLTF
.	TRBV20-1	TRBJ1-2	CSASDRGWDYGYTF
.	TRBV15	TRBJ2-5	CATSNPRRQETQYF
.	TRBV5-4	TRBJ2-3	CASRGLAGKTDTQYF
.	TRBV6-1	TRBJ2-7	CASSPRLAFHEQYF
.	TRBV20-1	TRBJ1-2	CSASAGSYGYTF
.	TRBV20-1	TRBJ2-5	CSAREGRRGETQYF
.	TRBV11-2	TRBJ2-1	CASQPLSDTTGNEQFF
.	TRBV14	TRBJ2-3	CASSQRWGRSTDTQYF
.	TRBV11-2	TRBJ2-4	CASSLSSGGQAKNIQYF
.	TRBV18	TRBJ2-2	CASSPQHYRDVPGELFF
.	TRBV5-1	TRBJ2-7	CASSSALSLGEQYF
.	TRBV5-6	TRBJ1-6	CASSLDRESSPLHF
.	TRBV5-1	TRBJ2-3	CASSLDIAGSSGTQYF
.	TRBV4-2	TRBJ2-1	CASSQTARNEQFF
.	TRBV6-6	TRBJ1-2	CASTKESLGYTF
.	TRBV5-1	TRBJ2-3	CASSLVVASGGTQYF
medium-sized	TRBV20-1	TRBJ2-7	CSAREIRDRSYEQYF
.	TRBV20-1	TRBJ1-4	CSAQGDLKLFF
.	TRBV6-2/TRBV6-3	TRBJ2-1	CASSYAATGGRNEQFF
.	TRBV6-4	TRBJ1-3	CASRKNTGGTRTSPGNTIYF
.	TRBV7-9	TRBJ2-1	CASTRAGGTGGNEQFF
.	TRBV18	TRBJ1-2	CASSIDRPYGYTF
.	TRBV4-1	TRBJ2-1	CASSLPVSDEQFF
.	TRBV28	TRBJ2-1	CASSLTPGLAGAESYNEQFF
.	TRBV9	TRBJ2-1	CASSVGAGIRSSYNEQFF
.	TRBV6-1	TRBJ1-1	CASSPRTFWTEAFF
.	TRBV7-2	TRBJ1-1	CASSHPSQGGTEAFF
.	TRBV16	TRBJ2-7	CASSQSGGPTYEQYF
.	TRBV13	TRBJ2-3	CATTTGWPGVGTDTQYF
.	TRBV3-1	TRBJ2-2	CASSQTSGGNTGELFF
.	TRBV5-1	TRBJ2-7	CASTTGTSSSYEQYF